This T cell receptor (beta chain) was profiled in a study of shared clonotypes between healthy human individuals. Study observations and caveats: Compared with memory subsets, naive subsets generally had larger estimated richness. Donors were few, which limited the genetic and exposure-history diversity represented. Non-shared clonotypes had lower generation probabilities than clonotypes shared by all four sorted-subset donors.

In regard to this clone: The antigen is unknown. The identical CDR3 is also encoded by other nucleotide sequences in the sample.

CDR1 is SGHRS, CDR2 YFSETQ, per germline. Trimming took off 7 bases at V and 3 bases at J, with 9 bases between the two ends. The length of the CDR3 is 12 residues. Assay used: immunoSEQ multiplex PCR; TCRdb lists only in-frame clones, some missing. The sample holds around 2,000,000 clones, 95% seen once. The sequenced sample was naive CD4+ T cells sorted from blood. Subset meaning: CD45RA+ positively selected. V gene TRBV5-1 combines with J gene TRBJ2-3; D remains ambiguous. The sequence was collected from a man aged 18-30 years in good health. CDR3 loop: CASGQGTDTQYF. The CDR3 DNA reads as TGCGCCAGCGGGCAAGGAACAGATACGCAGTATTTT.